This note documents a single TCR beta chain sequence. TCRdb's copy holds only in-frame clones and misses some; the assay was immunoSEQ multiplex PCR. The data contain around 13,000 clones, about nine tenths of them singletons. Per the germline V gene, CDR1 is MNHEY and CDR2 is SMNVEV (reference sequence). The V and J ends lost 8 bases and 6 bases respectively, with 20 bases between them. The CDR3 runs to 14 residues. These data are taken from a study of T cell changes during pregnancy in multiple sclerosis. Sequencing was performed on CD8+ T cells from peripheral blood mononuclear cells, taken in the second trimester of pregnancy. The receptor comes from a female donor in good health, enrolled as a control in a pregnancy study. V is TRBV27 and J is TRBJ2-7; perhaps TRBD2 as D (5 bases). The CDR3: CASSALGETGEQYF. The CDR3 DNA is TGTGCCAGCTCGGCCCTCGGGGAAACCGGCGAGCAGTACTTC.